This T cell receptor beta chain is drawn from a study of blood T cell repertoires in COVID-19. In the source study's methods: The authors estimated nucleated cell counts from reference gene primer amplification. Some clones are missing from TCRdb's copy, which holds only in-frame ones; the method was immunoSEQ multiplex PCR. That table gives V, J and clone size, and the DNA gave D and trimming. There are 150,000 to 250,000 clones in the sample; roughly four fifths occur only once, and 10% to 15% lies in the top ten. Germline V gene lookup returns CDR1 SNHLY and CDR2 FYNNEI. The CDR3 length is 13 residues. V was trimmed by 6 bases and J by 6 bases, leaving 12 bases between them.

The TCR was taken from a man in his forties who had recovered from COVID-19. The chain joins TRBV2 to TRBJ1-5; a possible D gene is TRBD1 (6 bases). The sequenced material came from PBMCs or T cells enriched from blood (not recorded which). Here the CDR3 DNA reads TGTGCCAGCAGCCCAACAGGGATTCAGCCCCAGCATTTT. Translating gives CASSPTGIQPQHF. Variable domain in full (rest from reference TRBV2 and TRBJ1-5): EPEVTQTPSHQVTQMGQEVILRCVPISNHLYFYWYRQILGQKVEFLVSFYNNEISEKSEIFDDQFSVERPDGSNFTLKIRSTKLEDSAMYFCASSPTGIQPQHFGDGTRLSIL.